This T cell receptor (beta chain) came from a study of identical twins. Whole-study results and caveats: In cord blood, abundant beta clonotypes had fewer insertions; memory showed no trend.

Via MiXCR, TCRdb re-called the 5' RACE reads, giving one row per CDR3 protein. Among about 460,000 distinct CDR3 sequences, 12% to 15% were seen once, and the ten largest hold 0.4% to 0.55%. In its sample, this clonotype was seen once. Its specificity is not known. These data also formed part of another study, on yellow fever vaccine responses in identical twins.

The receptor comes from a woman aged 18-29 years in good health. The specimen sequenced was CD4+ T cells sorted from blood.

As DNA, the CDR3 is TGCGCCAGCAGACATAGCGGGGGGGCAAATACGCAGTATTTT. Translating it yields CASRHSGGANTQYF. The rearrangement uses TRBV5-1 and TRBJ2-3, with 11 nucleotides matching TRBD2. V was pared by 5 bases and J by 7 bases, with 6 bases of the junction left unmatched. The CDR3 is made up of 14 amino acids. Germline V gives CDR1 SGHRS, CDR2 YFSETQ.